Listed below are T cell receptor beta chains from one sample, sequenced in a study of blood T cell repertoires in COVID-19. Measured with immunoSEQ multiplex PCR; TCRdb has only the in-frame clones, and not every one. The table has around 290,000 clones, 65% to 90% seen once. Sequencing input: peripheral blood. The receptors come from a woman in her seventies with COVID-19, enrolled during active disease. The CDR3 runs from the conserved cysteine through the conserved F or W. D genes are given only for firm matches. Clone size is not always given. Where it is, it says once, few, many or a class for expanded clones.

>TRBJ2-7|NA|TRBD2|TRBV3-1/TRBV3-2
CASSGRLGGTYEQYF
>TRBJ1-4|few|NA|TRBV5-1
CASSIGPGPEKLFF
>TRBJ2-3|NA|TRBD1|TRBV11-3
CASSSGQATATQYF
>TRBJ1-2|NA|TRBD1|TRBV27
CASSMRQGYGYTF
>TRBJ1-2|NA|NA|TRBV21-1
CASSPGQILYGYTF
>TRBJ1-3|once|NA|TRBV2
CASSEQGRVSGNTIYF
>TRBJ2-5|NA|TRBD2|TRBV10-1
CATWETSGGDRETQYF
>TRBJ2-1|NA|NA|TRBV9
CASSVGGTYYNEQFF
>TRBJ2-3|NA|TRBD2|TRBV11-2
CASRSLKAGEDTQYF
>TRBJ1-4|NA|NA|TRBV19
CASQSLRADEKLFF
>TRBJ1-1|NA|TRBD1|TRBV18
CASSPGTGSGNNEAFF
>TRBJ2-7|NA|TRBD2|TRBV28
CATTTRTSGGSYEQYF
>TRBJ2-1|NA|TRBD1|TRBV28
CASSDRTGRSDEQFF
>TRBJ1-2|NA|NA|TRBV5-6
CASSLYGTNNYGYTF
>TRBJ2-7|NA|NA|TRBV18
CASSPGSGMGSRTYEQYF
>TRBJ2-5|once|TRBD2|TRBV29-1
CSVVGWGGLETQYF
>TRBJ2-2|NA|TRBD1|TRBV11-3
CASSKGASYTGELFF